Shown below are 26 T cell receptor beta chains from a single sample sequenced in a study of blood T cell repertoires in COVID-19. Here immunoSEQ multiplex PCR was the method, and the copy in TCRdb shows in-frame clones only, minus some. The data show approximately 120,000 clones, with roughly four fifths seen just once and 15% to 20% held by the top ten. The specimen sequenced was PBMCs or T cells enriched from blood (not recorded which). The receptors derive from a man aged 25-40 years who had recovered from COVID-19.

This chain connects TRBV2 to TRBJ2-1, with TRBD1 identical over 9 bases. Trimming cost V 7 bases and J 4 bases; bases outside gene matches: 8. CDR1 and CDR2 (germline): SNHLY, FYNNEI. The CDR3 extends over 15 amino acids. CDR3 sequence reads: CASTPDRGSYNEQFF. The CDR3 DNA follows: TGTGCCAGCACCCCGGACAGGGGAAGTTACAATGAGCAGTTCTTC.

The rearrangement links TRBV19 to TRBJ2-6; maybe TRBD1 (5 bases). Trimming left V 7 bases short and J 0 bases short, with 7 bases between. Germline-derived CDR1 and CDR2 are LNHDA and SQIVND (reference sequence). This CDR3 region has 14 residues. The CDR3 DNA sequence: TGTGCCAGTACGGACACCTCTGGGGCCAACGTCCTGACTTTC. This translates into CASTDTSGANVLTF.

This clone was counted once. The chain joins TRBV6-5 to TRBJ2-4; TRBD2 aligns across 7 bases. The CDR3 has 15 amino acids. J was trimmed by 3 bases and V by 9 bases; bases with no gene match: 11. CDR1 is MNHEY and CDR2 is SVGAGI in the germline V gene. The CDR3 sequence: CASGGREDGKNIQYF. The CDR3 DNA reads as TGTGCCAGTGGGGGACGGGAGGATGGCAAAAACATTCAGTACTTC.

The chain carries TRBV10-3 and TRBJ2-1, with 7 bases fitting TRBD2. V lost 2 bases, J lost 5 bases, and 6 bases stayed unmatched. There are 15 residues in the CDR3. Germline V gives CDR1 ENHRY, CDR2 SYGVKD. CDR3 in DNA: TGTGCCATCAGTGAGGTAGCTAGCGGTAACAATGAGCAGTTCTTC. It is translated as CAISEVASGNNEQFF.

The chain has TRBV9 and TRBJ2-1; weak D call: TRBD1 (5 bases). The CDR3 contains 16 residues. Trimming shortened V by 0 bases and J by 1 base, and 11 bases separated the two germline ends. In germline, CDR1 is SGDLS, CDR2 YYNGEE. CDR3 loop: CASSVEWTQSYNEQFF. CDR3 bases: TGTGCCAGCAGCGTAGAGTGGACACAGTCCTACAATGAGCAGTTCTTC. The whole variable domain, filled in from reference TRBV9 and TRBJ2-1, reads DSGVTQTPKHLITATGQRVTLRCSPRSGDLSVYWYQQSLDQGLQFLIQYYNGEERAKGNILERFSAQQFPDLHSELNLSSLELGDSALYFCASSVEWTQSYNEQFFGPGTRLTVL.

The chain links TRBV3-1 (or the pseudogene TRBV3-2) to TRBJ2-1; D is undetermined. The germline gives CDR1 LGHDT, CDR2 YNNKEL (reference sequence). The CDR3 length is 15 residues. The V end was cut by 0 bases, the J end by 7 bases, with 13 bases between. For the CDR3, the DNA is TGTGCCAGCAGCCAAGAGGTAGGAGCTTCGAATGAGCAGTTCTTC. Translated, it gives CASSQEVGASNEQFF.

This chain joins TRBV4-1 and TRBJ2-5; unclear D gene. CDR3 length: 15 amino acids. Germline V gives CDR1 MGHRA, CDR2 YSYEKL. The V gene lost 1 base and the J gene lost 1 base, with 10 bases spanning the gap. CDR3 nucleotide sequence: TGCGCCAGCAGCCAAGTGTTATCCTCCCAAGAGACCCAGTACTTC. Its protein is CASSQVLSSQETQYF.

Here the CDR3 reads CASSQGTPAGGSGELFF. DNA for the CDR3: TGTGCCAGCAGCCAAGGGACCCCAGCGGGGGGATCCGGGGAGCTGTTTTTT. The chain links TRBV4-2 to TRBJ2-2; 9 positions agree with TRBD2. Per the germline V gene, CDR1 is LGHNA and CDR2 is YNFKEQ. Trimming at V came to 1 base and at J to 6 bases, leaving 9 bases not matched to a gene. CDR3 length: 17 residues.

This rearrangement joins TRBV18 to TRBJ2-5; D remains unclear. This CDR3 contains 16 residues. V lost 3 bases and J 3 bases, leaving 17 bases between the germline ends. Germline V gene lookup returns CDR1 KGHSH and CDR2 LQKENI. CDR3 loop: CASSPTASGPEETQYF. Here the CDR3 DNA reads TGTGCCAGCTCACCCACCGCTTCGGGTCCTGAAGAGACCCAGTACTTC. The whole variable domain, remainder taken from reference TRBV18 and TRBJ2-5, is NAGVMQNPRHLVRRRGQEARLRCSPMKGHSHVYWYRQLPEEGLKFMVYLQKENIIDESGMPKERFSAEFPKEGPSILRIQQVVRGDSAAYFCASSPTASGPEETQYFGPGTRLLVL.

The genes are TRBV28 and TRBJ1-2, with TRBD1 matching over 7 bases. The CDR3 extends over 16 amino acids. CDR1 and CDR2 from the germline V gene are MDHEN and SYDVKM. After removal of 4 bases from V and 0 bases from J, the junction contained 8 bases not matched to a gene. The CDR3 spells CASSWVPGGSNYGYTF. The CDR3 DNA reads as TGTGCCAGCAGTTGGGTGCCAGGGGGATCTAACTATGGCTACACCTTC.

This chain joins TRBV7-2 and TRBJ1-2; 10 positions match TRBD1. CDR1 and CDR2 from the germline V gene are SGHTA and FQGNSA. The CDR3 contains 15 residues. Trimming took 4 bases from V and 7 from J; bases not matched to a gene: 9. The CDR3 nucleotides read TGTGCCAGCAGCTCTAGACAGGGGGCGCTGGGTGGCTACACCTTC. Encoded protein: CASSSRQGALGGYTF. Drawing the rest from reference TRBV7-2 and TRBJ1-2, the complete variable domain is GAGVSQSPSNKVTEKGKDVELRCDPISGHTALYWYRQSLGQGLEFLIYFQGNSAPDKSGLPSDRFSAERTGGSVSTLTIQRTQQEDSAVYLCASSSRQGALGGYTFGSGTRLTVV.

The chain recombines TRBV5-4 with TRBJ2-1, with 9 bases lining up with TRBD2. Germline CDR1 is SGHNT and CDR2 is YYREEE (reference sequence). The CDR3 is 15 residues long. Unmatched junction bases numbered 4, after V lost 0 bases and J lost 6 bases. The CDR3 DNA is TGTGCCAGCAGCTTGGAGCGGGGGGCGAGCAATGAGCAGTTCTTC. As protein: CASSLERGASNEQFF. Full variable domain (rest looked up from reference TRBV5-4 and TRBJ2-1): ETGVTQSPTHLIKTRGQQVTLRCSSQSGHNTVSWYQQALGQGPQFIFQYYREEENGRGNFPPRFSGLQFPNYSSELNVNALELDDSALYLCASSLERGASNEQFFGPGTRLTVL.

The chain combines TRBV29-1 with TRBJ1-5, with D possibly TRBD1 on 6 matching bases. Trimming shortened V by 6 bases and J by 3 bases, and 12 bases separated the two germline ends. CDR1 and CDR2 (germline): SQVTM, ANQGSEA. The CDR3 extends over 13 amino acids. For the CDR3, the DNA is TGCAGCGTATCACAGGGCCTCAATCAGCCCCAGCATTTT. Protein: CSVSQGLNQPQHF.

The rearrangement joins TRBV6-5 to TRBJ2-2; 7 bases agree with TRBD1. Germline values: CDR1 MNHEY, CDR2 SVGAGI. This CDR3 contains 14 residues. The V gene end was trimmed by 7 bases and the J gene end by 3 bases; junction bases not matched to a gene: 5. The CDR3 DNA is TGTGCCAGCAACGACAGGGATGACACCGGGGAGCTGTTTTTT. Translated, it gives CASNDRDDTGELFF.

Details on this clone: One end of the junction varies from germline; a read error may be responsible. The V and J genes are TRBV7-6 and TRBJ1-1, with D unresolved. This CDR3 comprises 15 residues. CDR1 SGHVS and CDR2 FNYEAQ come from the germline V gene. The CDR3 is CASSLGNRLGADAFF. The DNA of the CDR3 is TGTGCCAGCAGCTTAGGAAATCGACTCGGAGCTGACGCTTTCTTT.

V is TRBV7-9 and J is TRBJ2-6; 7 bases fit TRBD1. Trimming cost V 8 bases and J 12 bases; bases outside gene matches: 10. The CDR3 contains 13 residues. Per germline, CDR1 SEHNR and CDR2 FQNEAQ (reference sequence). In DNA, the CDR3 is TGTGCCAGCGCCCAGGGGGTCCCCAGCGTCCTGACTTTC. Translation gives CASAQGVPSVLTF. Full variable domain (remainder filled in from reference TRBV7-9 and TRBJ2-6): DTGVSQNPRHKITKRGQNVTFRCDPISEHNRLYWYRQTLGQGPEFLTYFQNEAQLEKSRLLSDRFSAERPKGSFSTLEIQRTEQGDSAMYLCASAQGVPSVLTFGAGSRLTVL.

The rearrangement uses TRBV19 and TRBJ1-1; D is unresolved. Per the germline V gene, CDR1 is LNHDA and CDR2 is SQIVND (reference sequence). The V gene lost 5 bases and the J gene lost 4 bases, with 20 bases spanning the gap. This CDR3 region has 16 residues. This CDR3 is CASSARDAPSPTEAFF. The CDR3 bases are TGTGCCAGTAGTGCCCGGGATGCGCCCTCTCCCACTGAAGCTTTCTTT.

This chain connects TRBV7-3 to TRBJ1-2; 8 positions match TRBD1. Looked up from germline, CDR1 is SGHTA and CDR2 is FQGTGA. The CDR3 has 16 residues. V dropped 2 bases and J dropped 3; count of bases not matched to a gene: 8. The CDR3 here is CASSLQQGGGYYGYTF. The DNA for the CDR3 is TGTGCCAGCAGCTTACAACAGGGGGGCGGGTACTATGGCTACACCTTC.

V is TRBV2 and J is TRBJ1-2, with no clear D. V gave up 3 bases and J gave up 1 base, with 6 bases separating them. Germline V gene data show CDR1 as SNHLY and CDR2 as FYNNEI. This CDR3 is built from 13 residues. The CDR3 DNA is TGTGCCAGCAGTGACGCAGTTAACTATGGCTACACCTTC. Residues: CASSDAVNYGYTF.

V and J are TRBV7-2 and TRBJ2-1; no definite D call. CDR1 is SGHTA, CDR2 FQGNSA, per germline. Trimming removed 0 bases from V and 0 bases from J, with 3 bases in between. The CDR3 is 14 residues long. The CDR3 protein is CASSLAASYNEQFF. The CDR3 nucleotides read TGTGCCAGCAGCTTAGCGGCCTCCTACAATGAGCAGTTCTTC.

The V call is TRBV6-2 or TRBV6-3, the J call TRBJ2-7; 8 nucleotides agree with TRBD1. The length of the CDR3 is 16 residues. Germline CDR1 reads MNHEY; CDR2 reads SVGEGT. V shed 2 bases, J shed 2 bases, and the junction held 8 bases outside the gene matches. The DNA of the CDR3 is TGTGCCAGCAGTTACGCCGGGACAGGACGAACCTACGAGCAGTACGTC. It specifies CASSYAGTGRTYEQYV.

The chain couples TRBV25-1 to TRBJ1-1; tentatively, D is TRBD1 (5 bases). The germline V gene encodes CDR1 MGHDK and CDR2 SYGVNS. This CDR3 has 13 residues. Trimming pared 10 bases from V and 0 bases from J, leaving 12 bases between. Here the CDR3 reads CATFGALNTEAFF. The CDR3 region has the DNA TGTGCCACCTTTGGGGCTCTGAACACTGAAGCTTTCTTT.

In nucleotides, the CDR3 is TGTGCCAGCAGTTACTCCTACAGGGCAACTAATGAAAAACTGTTTTTT. Translated: CASSYSYRATNEKLFF. The chain couples TRBV6-5 to TRBJ1-4, with a possible D match to TRBD1 (6 bases). V was pared by 0 bases and J by 0 bases, with 8 bases between. The CDR3 covers 16 residues. Germline CDR1 and CDR2: MNHEY and SVGAGI.

The rearrangement uses TRBV9 and TRBJ1-5, with D possibly matching TRBD1 (6 bases). The CDR3 sequence is 14 residues long. V dropped 4 bases and J dropped 5 bases, with 13 bases sitting between them. Germline CDR1 is SGDLS and CDR2 is YYNGEE. For the CDR3, the DNA is TGTGCCAGCAGCCCGGACAGCCGGGATCAGCCCCAGCATTTT. Translated: CASSPDSRDQPQHF. The full variable domain, rest sourced from reference TRBV9 and TRBJ1-5, is DSGVTQTPKHLITATGQRVTLRCSPRSGDLSVYWYQQSLDQGLQFLIQYYNGEERAKGNILERFSAQQFPDLHSELNLSSLELGDSALYFCASSPDSRDQPQHFGDGTRLSIL.

V and J are TRBV10-1 and TRBJ1-6; the D is unclear. Trimming pared 3 bases from V and 4 bases from J, leaving 7 bases between. Per the germline V gene, CDR1 is WNHNN and CDR2 is SYGVQD (reference sequence). The CDR3 is 14 residues long. In DNA, the CDR3 is TGCGCCAGCAGTGAAAACGGTTATAATTCACCCCTCCACTTT. Translating it yields CASSENGYNSPLHF.

The chain recombines TRBV19 with TRBJ1-4; TRBD1 might be the D (5 bases). V was cut by 0 bases and J by 7 bases, with 12 bases left in between. Looked up from germline, CDR1 is LNHDA and CDR2 is SQIVND (reference sequence). The CDR3 runs to 15 residues. CDR3 region: CASSIDRSGGEKLFF. The CDR3 DNA reads as TGTGCCAGTAGTATAGATCGATCGGGGGGTGAAAAACTGTTTTTT.